The 23 T cell receptor beta chains in this list originate from one sample, sequenced in a study of neoadjuvant anti-PD-1 for oral cavity cancer. Data came from immunoSEQ multiplex PCR; TCRdb stores just in-frame clones and leaves some out. The sample includes some 71,000 clones, approximately 82% of them seen just once. This sample comprised PBMCs, obtained before nivolumab (anti-PD-1) treatment. Receptor source: a person between 40 and 85 years old with oral cavity squamous cell carcinoma.

The chain combines TRBV6-5 with TRBJ1-2; D remains unclear. Trimming cost V 8 bases and J 0 bases, with 16 bases left between them. Germline V gives CDR1 MNHEY, CDR2 SVGAGI. CDR3 length equals 15 residues. DNA for the CDR3: TGTGCCAGCCAGTCGGCCGGGGAGTCTAACTATGGCTACACCTTC. Its protein is CASQSAGESNYGYTF.

The chain carries TRBV28 and TRBJ1-1, with D maybe TRBD1 (5 bases). The CDR3 extends over 13 amino acids. Trimming removed 10 bases from V and 2 bases from J, with 14 bases in between. Germline CDR1 MDHEN, CDR2 SYDVKM. Here the CDR3 DNA reads TGTGCCACCCACAGGTCCTATAACACTGAAGCTTTCTTT. Amino acid sequence: CATHRSYNTEAFF.

The chain links TRBV7-3 to TRBJ2-4; no reliable D call. CDR1 is SGHTA and CDR2 is FQGTGA in the germline V gene. The germline V and J ends were trimmed by 0 bases and 3 bases, with 12 bases remaining between them. This CDR3 is built from 16 residues. The chain's CDR3 is CASSLTGSSGKNIQYF. The CDR3, as DNA: TGTGCCAGCAGCTTAACAGGGTCCTCGGGCAAAAACATTCAGTACTTC.

The chain couples TRBV7-8 to TRBJ2-1; 7 nucleotides align to TRBD2. The CDR3 is made up of 14 amino acids. The germline CDR1 and CDR2 sequences are SGHVS and FQNEAQ. The CDR3 bases are TGTGCTTCGAGAGGGAGGGCCTTGGGGAATGAGCAGTTCTTC. It codes for CASRGRALGNEQFF.

This clone came up a few times. DNA for the CDR3: TGTGCCAGCAGTTTAGAGGGGGGCGGCTCCTACGAGCAGTACTTC. Amino acids: CASSLEGGGSYEQYF. The chain is built from TRBV6-5 and TRBJ2-7; D possibly uses TRBD1 or TRBD2 (6 bases each). Per the germline V gene, CDR1 is MNHEY and CDR2 is SVGAGI. Trimming took 4 bases from V and 0 from J, leaving 13 bases between them. The CDR3 has 15 residues.

The rearrangement links TRBV7-8 to TRBJ1-5, with 12 nucleotides matching TRBD1. There are 17 residues in the CDR3. Germline CDR1 is SGHVS and CDR2 is FQNEAQ. Germline trimming cut 6 bases from V and 1 base from J; bases unmatched to any gene: 7. In DNA form, the CDR3 reads TGTGCCAGCAGGCAGGGGACAGGGGGCTACAGCAATCAGCCCCAGCATTTT. Encoded protein: CASRQGTGGYSNQPQHF. The variable domain in full, with the rest retrieved from reference TRBV7-8 and TRBJ1-5, is GAGVSQSPRYKVAKRGQDVALRCDPISGHVSLFWYQQALGQGPEFLTYFQNEAQLDKSGLPSDRFFAERPEGSVSTLKIQRTQQEDSAVYLCASRQGTGGYSNQPQHFGDGTRLSIL.

The chain carries TRBV5-1 and TRBJ1-2; D not certain. CDR1 and CDR2 (germline): SGHRS, YFSETQ. The CDR3 is 13 amino acids. Trimming pared 0 bases from V and 5 bases from J, leaving 8 bases between. CDR3 in amino acids: CASSLDSDYGYTF. The CDR3 coding sequence is TGCGCCAGCAGCTTGGACAGCGATTATGGCTACACCTTC.

This chain connects TRBV7-6 to TRBJ2-7, with 7 bases aligning to TRBD1. The CDR3 has 13 residues. The V and J ends lost 4 bases and 4 bases, in that order; junction bases with no gene match: 4. The germline CDR1 and CDR2 sequences are SGHVS and FNYEAQ. CDR3: CASSSTQGYEQYF. CDR3 DNA sequence: TGTGCCAGCAGCTCAACACAGGGGTACGAGCAGTACTTC.

This rearrangement joins TRBV11-3 to TRBJ2-1; no definite D call. The CDR3 runs 14 residues. Looked up from germline, CDR1 is SGHNT and CDR2 is YENEEA. Deletions cut 0 bases from V and 0 bases from J, with 3 bases between. The CDR3 DNA reads TGTGCCAGCAGCTTAGAGGGCTCCTACAATGAGCAGTTCTTC. Its protein product is CASSLEGSYNEQFF.

The chain joins TRBV6-1 to TRBJ2-1, with no clear D. Trimming removed 1 base from V and 0 bases from J, with 10 bases in between. This CDR3 region has 16 residues. The germline CDR1 and CDR2 sequences are MNHNS and SASEGT. CDR3 nucleotides: TGTGCCAGCAGTGAAGAACTGCGGCACTCCTACAATGAGCAGTTCTTC. It is translated as CASSEELRHSYNEQFF.

The chain has TRBV27 and TRBJ2-5, with 8 bases that match TRBD1. Trimming cost V 5 bases and J 2 bases; bases outside gene matches: 7. CDR1 MNHEY and CDR2 SMNVEV come from the germline V gene (reference sequence). The CDR3 runs to 15 residues. This CDR3 is CASSKRTGGQETQYF. CDR3 nucleotide sequence: TGTGCCAGCAGTAAGCGAACAGGGGGTCAAGAGACCCAGTACTTC.

V is TRBV5-1 and J is TRBJ1-2, with D uncertain. The CDR3 loop spans 14 amino acids. The germline CDR1 and CDR2 sequences are SGHRS and YFSETQ. V was shortened by 0 bases and J by 5 bases, with 11 bases between the two germline ends. CDR3 loop: CASSLGGERYGYTF. DNA of the CDR3: TGCGCCAGCAGCTTGGGGGGAGAAAGATATGGCTACACCTTC.

This clone is a singleton in its sample. The chain uses TRBV2 and TRBJ2-3; no reliable D call. V lost 8 bases, J lost 2 bases, and 17 bases lay in between. CDR3 size: 15 residues. CDR1 is SNHLY and CDR2 is FYNNEI in the germline V gene. The CDR3 bases are TGTGCCAGCCGGTGGATCGTAACGATCACAGATACGCAGTATTTT. It encodes CASRWIVTITDTQYF.

V is TRBV7-6 and J is TRBJ2-1; 7 bases agree with TRBD2. J gave up 9 bases and V 7 bases, and 9 bases lay outside the gene matches. The CDR3 is 13 amino acids. The germline CDR1 and CDR2 sequences are SGHVS and FNYEAQ. The CDR3 DNA reads as TGTGCCAGCACCCTAGCGGTGTCGGGTGAGCAGTTCTTC. This sequence encodes CASTLAVSGEQFF.

Only one count was recorded for this clone. J is TRBJ2-7 and V is TRBV29-1, with TRBD1 matching 10 bases. Germline-derived CDR1 and CDR2 are SQVTM and ANQGSEA. V shed 7 bases, J shed 1 base, and the junction held 7 bases outside the gene matches. There are 14 residues in the CDR3. The CDR3 DNA reads TGCAGCGCCAGGACAGGGGGGTCATCCTACGAGCAGTACTTC. Translated, it gives CSARTGGSSYEQYF.

V is TRBV5-8 and J is TRBJ2-3, with a tentative D call TRBD1 (5 bases). The CDR3 runs to 14 residues. Per germline, CDR1 SGHTS and CDR2 YDEGEE. Trimming took 0 bases from V and 4 from J, leaving 9 bases between them. CDR3: CASSLEGVADTQYF. The CDR3, as DNA: TGTGCCAGCAGCTTGGAAGGGGTGGCAGATACGCAGTATTTT.

The rearrangement uses TRBV14 and TRBJ1-4, with D maybe TRBD1 (5 bases). The germline gives CDR1 SGHDN, CDR2 FVKESK. The CDR3 runs 16 residues. V was shortened by 1 base and J by 7 bases, with 16 bases between the two germline ends. DNA of the CDR3: TGTGCCAGCAGCCAAGGCCTCGGGACGGTTTCTGAAAAACTGTTTTTT. This codes for CASSQGLGTVSEKLFF.

The chain carries TRBV5-6 and TRBJ2-7, with 10 bases that match TRBD1. Germline V CDR1 and CDR2: SGHDT, YYEEEE. V lost 3 bases to trimming and J lost 3 bases; unmatched junction nucleotides: 6. This CDR3 has 15 residues. CDR3 amino acids: CASSSPGQGYYEQYF. Written as DNA, the CDR3 is TGTGCCAGCAGCTCTCCGGGACAGGGGTACTACGAGCAGTACTTC.

This chain joins TRBV10-3 and TRBJ1-3; D perhaps matches TRBD1 (6 bases). Trimming took 5 bases from V and 4 from J, leaving 15 bases between them. Germline CDR1 reads ENHRY; CDR2 reads SYGVKD. This CDR3 has 15 amino acids. Here the CDR3 DNA reads TGTGCCATCAGTAGAGGGGGGACGGGAGGAAACACCATATATTTT. It specifies CAISRGGTGGNTIYF.

This chain connects TRBV11-2 to TRBJ2-3, with D maybe TRBD1 (6 bases). Trimming stripped 4 bases from V and 0 bases from J, with 11 bases between. This CDR3 spans 15 amino acids. Germline CDR1 and CDR2: SGHAT and FQNNGV. The CDR3, as DNA: TGTGCCAGCAGCTACGGGACACTTAGCACAGATACGCAGTATTTT. Protein sequence: CASSYGTLSTDTQYF. The entire variable domain, with the rest obtained from reference TRBV11-2 and TRBJ2-3, is as follows: EAGVAQSPRYKIIEKRQSVAFWCNPISGHATLYWYQQILGQGPKLLIQFQNNGVVDDSQLPKDRFSAERLKGVDSTLKIQPAKLEDSAVYLCASSYGTLSTDTQYFGPGTRLTVL.

V gene TRBV15 combines with J gene TRBJ2-1; D is unclear. This CDR3 region has 14 residues. Germline CDR1 reads LNHNV; CDR2 reads YYDKDF (reference sequence). Trimming took off 0 bases at V and 7 bases at J, with 10 bases between the two ends. The CDR3 here is CATSRDLVWNEQFF. CDR3 DNA sequence: TGTGCCACCAGCAGAGATCTAGTTTGGAATGAGCAGTTCTTC.

V usage is TRBV11-2 and J usage is TRBJ2-2; TRBD1 matches at 9 bases. CDR3 length equals 14 residues. The junction had 11 bases not matched to a gene; V was cut back by 11 bases and J by 7 bases. Germline lookup yields CDR1 SGHAT and CDR2 FQNNGV. CDR3 region: CASRVTGGDGELFF. DNA for the CDR3: TGTGCCTCGAGGGTGACAGGGGGGGACGGGGAGCTGTTTTTT.

The V gene is TRBV4-1, the J gene TRBJ1-1; a possible D gene is TRBD1 (5 bases). This CDR3 spans 15 amino acids. V lost 2 bases and J 5 bases, leaving 15 bases between the germline ends. Per the germline V gene, CDR1 is MGHRA and CDR2 is YSYEKL. The CDR3 is CASSQPTKGLTEAFF. CDR3 in DNA: TGCGCCAGCAGCCAACCTACCAAGGGGCTTACTGAAGCTTTCTTT.